What follows is one T cell receptor beta chain and its context. V gave up 5 bases and J gave up 3 bases, with 11 bases separating them. CDR3 length: 12 amino acids. Germline V CDR1 and CDR2: SQVTM, ANQGSEA. The sample comes from a study of blood T cell repertoires in COVID-19. Measured with immunoSEQ multiplex PCR; TCRdb has only the in-frame clones, and not every one. The sample shows 400,000 to 500,000 clones, about 88% of them seen only once. The sample consisted of PBMCs or T cells enriched from blood (not recorded which). J is TRBJ2-7 and V is TRBV29-1; no firm D call. The TCR was taken from a woman under 30 who had been exposed to COVID-19. The CDR3 coding sequence is TGCAGCGTTTGTGGTTCGGGCTACGAGCAGTACTTC. Translated: CSVCGSGYEQYF.